Shown below are 26 T cell receptor beta chains from a single sample sequenced in a study of human T cells and chemical hapten exposure. From the 5' RACE reads, TCRdb called clonotypes with MiXCR, one entry per CDR3 protein. The sample has roughly 82,000 distinct CDR3 sequences, 15% seen once. The authors extracted total RNA from unfractionated whole blood. These receptors were taken from a female donor in good health.

V is TRBV5-6 and J is TRBJ1-5; TRBD1 might be the D (6 bases). V dropped 4 bases and J dropped 1 base, with 18 bases sitting between them. The CDR3 is 17 residues long. Germline CDR1 reads SGHDT; CDR2 reads YYEEEE. The CDR3 spells CASSTPLHQGSNQPQHF. The CDR3 coding sequence is TGTGCCAGCAGCACACCTTTGCACCAGGGGAGCAATCAGCCCCAGCATTTT.

V is TRBV18 and J is TRBJ2-1, with 7 bases lining up with TRBD1. Per the germline V gene, CDR1 is KGHSH and CDR2 is LQKENI. CDR3 length: 16 residues. Unmatched junction bases numbered 9, after V lost 1 base and J lost 6 bases. CDR3: CASSPLRGREPNEQFF. The CDR3 DNA follows: TGTGCCAGCTCACCACTGAGGGGGCGCGAACCCAATGAGCAGTTCTTC. The full variable domain, in which reference TRBV18 and TRBJ2-1 provide the parts outside the CDR3, is NAGVMQNPRHLVRRRGQEARLRCSPMKGHSHVYWYRQLPEEGLKFMVYLQKENIIDESGMPKERFSAEFPKEGPSILRIQQVVRGDSAAYFCASSPLRGREPNEQFFGPGTRLTVL.

V is TRBV6-1 and J is TRBJ2-5, with D tentatively TRBD1 (5 bases). Looked up from germline, CDR1 is MNHNS and CDR2 is SASEGT. The V end lost 2 bases, the J end lost 5 bases, and 9 bases lay between the germline ends. The CDR3 loop spans 13 amino acids. CDR3 bases: TGTGCCAGCAGTGAACAGGGATGGGAGACCCAGTACTTC. Translation gives CASSEQGWETQYF.

This clonotype was seen repeatedly, ten times or more. Here the CDR3 reads CASSSQHRADTQYF. As DNA, the CDR3 is TGTGCCAGCAGCTCACAACACAGGGCAGATACGCAGTATTTT. The gene calls are TRBV7-9 and TRBJ2-3; a possible D gene is TRBD1 (6 bases). Deletions cut 4 bases from V and 4 bases from J, with 12 bases between. This CDR3 is built from 14 residues. The V gene's germline CDR1 is SEHNR and CDR2 FQNEAQ (reference sequence).

The rearrangement links TRBV5-4 to TRBJ2-2, with 7 bases identical to TRBD1. There are 14 residues in the CDR3. CDR1 is SGHNT, CDR2 YYREEE, per germline (reference sequence). Unmatched junction bases numbered 6, after V lost 2 bases and J lost 8 bases. The CDR3 nucleotides read TGTGCCAGCAGCTTAGAGACAGGGCAAGGGGAGCTGTTTTTT. Its translation: CASSLETGQGELFF. Together with reference TRBV5-4 and TRBJ2-2, the CDR3 gives the full variable domain: ETGVTQSPTHLIKTRGQQVTLRCSSQSGHNTVSWYQQALGQGPQFIFQYYREEENGRGNFPPRFSGLQFPNYSSELNVNALELDDSALYLCASSLETGQGELFFGEGSRLTVL.

This clonotype was counted ten times or more. This chain connects TRBV20-1 to TRBJ1-3; 8 nucleotides match TRBD1. The ends lost 6 bases at V and 5 bases at J; junction bases unmatched: 6. This CDR3 is built from 13 residues. Germline CDR1 and CDR2: DFQATT and SNEGSKA (reference sequence). The CDR3 protein is CSALGQGRNTIYF. As DNA, the CDR3 is TGCAGTGCACTAGGACAGGGAAGAAACACCATATATTTT.

This clonotype was seen more than once but under ten times. V usage is TRBV6-5 and J usage is TRBJ2-1, with D possibly TRBD2 on 6 matching bases. The V and J ends lost 6 bases and 10 bases respectively, with 19 bases between them. Germline V CDR1 and CDR2: MNHEY, SVGAGI. The CDR3 consists of 14 residues. The CDR3 DNA sequence: TGTGCCAGCAGGCTCGGGAGCCTCCTTGGGGAGCAGTTCTTC. This encodes CASRLGSLLGEQFF.

The chain is built from TRBV6-2 or TRBV6-3 and TRBJ2-5; 9 bases align to TRBD2. V trimming: 0 bases; J trimming: 4 bases; junction bases outside the gene matches: 6. The CDR3 is made up of 16 amino acids. Germline V gives CDR1 MNHEY, CDR2 SVGEGT. CDR3 DNA sequence: TGTGCCAGCAGTTACTCGGCGGGGGGGCTTGGAGAGACCCAGTACTTC. Its protein product is CASSYSAGGLGETQYF.

This sequence joins TRBV27 and TRBJ1-1, with D uncertain. V was pared by 0 bases and J by 5 bases, with 7 bases between. CDR3 size: 13 residues. Germline assignment: CDR1 MNHEY and CDR2 SMNVEV (reference sequence). CDR3 sequence: CASSLSIRTEAFF. The CDR3, as DNA: TGTGCCAGCAGTTTATCGATCAGGACTGAAGCTTTCTTT.

This clonotype occurred many times. The rearrangement joins TRBV20-1 to TRBJ2-3, with D uncertain. V shed 7 bases and J shed 2 bases, with 16 bases lying between them. Germline V gene data show CDR1 as DFQATT and CDR2 as SNEGSKA (reference sequence). The CDR3 spans 14 residues. The CDR3 nucleotides are TGCAGTGTCCGGCCATCCTCCTACACAGATACGCAGTATTTT. Protein sequence: CSVRPSSYTDTQYF.

In this sample, this clonotype turned up many times. The rearrangement uses TRBV29-1 and TRBJ1-1; 9 bases map to TRBD1. V lost 3 bases, J lost 8 bases, and 19 bases stayed unmatched. Germline CDR1 SQVTM, CDR2 ANQGSEA. The length of the CDR3 is 17 residues. This chain's CDR3 is CSVDGGVGTGRHLEAFF. The CDR3 nucleotides read TGCAGCGTTGATGGCGGGGTCGGGACAGGGAGACATCTCGAAGCTTTCTTT.

With regard to this clonotype: Because it lacks the conserved phenylalanine or tryptophan at the end, this CDR3 is likely a read error. The rearrangement joins TRBV11-2 to TRBJ2-2; D uncertain. CDR1 is SGHAT and CDR2 is FQNNGV in the germline V gene. The CDR3 contains 13 residues. Trimming cost V 5 bases and J 1 base, with 5 bases left between them. The CDR3 DNA follows: TGTGCCAGCAGCGAATGGAACACCGGGGAGCTGTTTTCT. This encodes CASSEWNTGELFS.

Only a few counts were recorded for this clonotype. V and J are TRBV9 and TRBJ2-1; 8 nucleotides agree with TRBD2. Germline loops: CDR1 SGDLS, CDR2 YYNGEE. With 4 bases clipped from V and 1 base from J, the junction kept 7 bases outside the gene matches. This CDR3 comprises 16 residues. As DNA, the CDR3 is TGTGCCAGCAGCCTTCGGCGGGGGGAGTCCTACAATGAGCAGTTCTTC. Protein product: CASSLRRGESYNEQFF.

This clonotype was seen more than once but under ten times. The chain joins TRBV6-1 to TRBJ1-2; D remains unclear. This CDR3 is 15 amino acids long. Trimming removed 3 bases at V and 7 bases at J, with 18 bases between. Germline V gene lookup returns CDR1 MNHNS and CDR2 SASEGT. The DNA of the CDR3 is TGTGCCAGCAGTGATTTCTGGGAGGATATCGGTGGCTACACCTTC. Protein sequence: CASSDFWEDIGGYTF.

The chain couples TRBV7-8 to TRBJ1-1; D is possibly TRBD1 (5 bases). This CDR3 comprises 19 residues. V was shortened by 7 bases and J by 1 base, with 28 bases between the two germline ends. The germline V gene encodes CDR1 SGHVS and CDR2 FQNEAQ. The CDR3 sequence is CASTPGTTWGWGRNTEAFF. The CDR3 bases are TGTGCCAGCACCCCGGGGACGACATGGGGCTGGGGTAGGAACACTGAAGCTTTCTTT.

This clonotype was counted only a few times. The V call is TRBV7-2, the J call TRBJ2-2, with 9 bases that match TRBD2. Germline V CDR1 and CDR2: SGHTA, FQGNSA. With 2 bases clipped from V and 2 bases from J, the junction kept 15 bases outside the gene matches. The CDR3 loop spans 20 amino acids. The CDR3 region has the DNA TGTGCCAGCAGCTTAAAGGTCAGGGCGGCGGGACTAGCCAACACCGGGGAGCTGTTTTTT. Translation: CASSLKVRAAGLANTGELFF.

This chain joins TRBV12-3 or TRBV12-4 and TRBJ2-3, with D perhaps TRBD2 (7 bases). The CDR3 is 16 residues long. Deletions cut 3 bases from V and 2 bases from J, with 15 bases between. Written as DNA, the CDR3 is TGTGCCAGCAGTTTGGGGGGGCTCTCCTACACAGATACGCAGTATTTT. It translates to CASSLGGLSYTDTQYF.

The CDR3: CASSSTPVNEKLFF. The CDR3 coding sequence is TGTGCCAGCAGTTCTACACCTGTTAATGAAAAACTGTTTTTT. V gene TRBV12-3 or TRBV12-4 combines with J gene TRBJ1-4; no clear D. V lost 4 bases, J lost 4 bases, and 10 bases lay in between. The CDR3 spans 14 residues.

The chain recombines TRBV30 with TRBJ2-3; TRBD2 agrees at 11 bases. Trimming took 4 bases from V and 4 from J; bases not matched to a gene: 7. Germline V gene lookup returns CDR1 GTSNPN and CDR2 SVGIG (reference sequence). The CDR3 length is 15 residues. The CDR3 DNA reads TGTGCCTGGACTGAACTAGCGGGGGTAGCAGATACGCAGTATTTT. Translation gives CAWTELAGVADTQYF.

This clonotype was detected many times. The J gene is TRBJ2-7, the V gene TRBV28; D ambiguous. The CDR3 consists of 15 residues. Germline loops: CDR1 MDHEN, CDR2 SYDVKM. Trimming took off 3 bases at V and 2 bases at J, with 14 bases between the two ends. CDR3 DNA sequence: TGTGCCAGCAGTTTTGAAGGATTCAGTACCTACGAGCAGTACTTC. Translated: CASSFEGFSTYEQYF.

J is TRBJ2-5 and V is TRBV5-1; 7 nucleotides line up with TRBD1. The ends lost 4 bases at V and 5 bases at J; junction bases unmatched: 5. CDR3 length: 13 residues. The V gene's germline CDR1 is SGHRS and CDR2 YFSETQ. CDR3 loop: CASSGDSAETQYF. CDR3 coding DNA: TGCGCCAGCAGCGGGGACAGTGCCGAGACCCAGTACTTC.

This chain connects TRBV6-5 to TRBJ1-1, with unresolved D. Trimming took 7 bases from V and 3 from J, leaving 9 bases between them. The CDR3 loop spans 12 amino acids. From germline, CDR1 is MNHEY and CDR2 SVGAGI. The CDR3 loop reads CASKKDDTEAFF. The CDR3 nucleotides are TGTGCCAGCAAAAAGGACGACACTGAAGCTTTCTTT.

This chain uses TRBV10-3 with TRBJ2-1, with a tentative D call TRBD2 (6 bases). With 9 bases removed from V and 7 bases from J, the gap between germline ends came to 16 bases. Germline lookup yields CDR1 ENHRY and CDR2 SYGVKD. The length of the CDR3 is 13 residues. CDR3 in DNA: TGTGCCATAGCTCTAGCGAATGTTAATGAGCAGTTCTTC. It yields the protein CAIALANVNEQFF.

This clonotype occurred a few times. The V and J genes are TRBV15 and TRBJ2-7; D tentatively fits TRBD1 or TRBD2 (7 bases each). The V and J ends lost 1 base and 2 bases respectively, with 9 bases between them. The CDR3 sequence is 14 residues long. Germline lookup yields CDR1 LNHNV and CDR2 YYDKDF (reference sequence). The CDR3 nucleotides are TGTGCCACCAGCAGAGCAGGGGGGGCCTACGAGCAGTACTTC. Its protein is CATSRAGGAYEQYF.

The V gene is TRBV10-3, the J gene TRBJ2-7; a possible D gene is TRBD2 (5 bases). The CDR3 consists of 14 residues. Germline lookup yields CDR1 ENHRY and CDR2 SYGVKD. Trimming shortened V by 0 bases and J by 6 bases, and 12 bases separated the two germline ends. CDR3 bases: TGTGCCATCAGTGAGTCTGACTATATAGGCGAGCAGTACTTC. Its translation: CAISESDYIGEQYF.

The chain recombines TRBV20-1 with TRBJ2-7, with TRBD2 identical over 9 bases. Germline CDR1 and CDR2: DFQATT and SNEGSKA (reference sequence). Trimming at V came to 5 bases and at J to 5 bases, leaving 7 bases not matched to a gene. The CDR3 is made up of 13 amino acids. In DNA, the CDR3 is TGCAGTGCTTATAGGACTAGCGAACACGAGCAGTACTTC. Translating it yields CSAYRTSEHEQYF.